The rows below give T cell receptor beta chains drawn from one sample of a study of spatial heterogeneity in lung cancer. TCRdb fed the 5' RACE reads into MiXCR, producing one record per CDR3 protein. This table holds 60,000 to 90,000 distinct CDR3 sequences, 13% found once. This material consisted of PBMCs, taken at surgery. The source is a male donor with early-stage non-small cell lung cancer. CDR3s include the opening cysteine and the closing phenylalanine or tryptophan.

v_call: TRBV7-9
cdr3_aa: CASGGAASGSSTDTQYF

v_call: TRBV11-2
cdr3_aa: CASSLAGQNNEKLFF

v_call: TRBV2
cdr3_aa: CASSIQGSGSPLHF

v_call: TRBV20-1
cdr3_aa: CSASTGGPSYEQYF

v_call: TRBV6-6
cdr3_aa: CASSGGQGRAKNIQYF

v_call: TRBV12-3/TRBV12-4
cdr3_aa: CASSPSGGGTGELFF

v_call: TRBV5-1
cdr3_aa: CASSLESPGVSTDTQYF

v_call: TRBV12-3/TRBV12-4
cdr3_aa: CASSYRGLDTQYF

v_call: TRBV5-1
cdr3_aa: CASSSDRGLLGAFF

v_call: TRBV19
cdr3_aa: CASSSGLAGNNEQFF

v_call: TRBV20-1
cdr3_aa: CSARGEYEQYF

v_call: TRBV29-1
cdr3_aa: CSVDGTLVNEQFF

v_call: TRBV3-1
cdr3_aa: CASSPGDNEQFF

v_call: TRBV11-2
cdr3_aa: CASSLEGPGLGTQYF

v_call: TRBV18
cdr3_aa: CASSPARVQETQYF

v_call: TRBV25-1
cdr3_aa: CASSEEYRDQPQHF

v_call: TRBV5-1
cdr3_aa: CASTGRSDTEAFF

v_call: TRBV7-3
cdr3_aa: CASSLIGETQYF